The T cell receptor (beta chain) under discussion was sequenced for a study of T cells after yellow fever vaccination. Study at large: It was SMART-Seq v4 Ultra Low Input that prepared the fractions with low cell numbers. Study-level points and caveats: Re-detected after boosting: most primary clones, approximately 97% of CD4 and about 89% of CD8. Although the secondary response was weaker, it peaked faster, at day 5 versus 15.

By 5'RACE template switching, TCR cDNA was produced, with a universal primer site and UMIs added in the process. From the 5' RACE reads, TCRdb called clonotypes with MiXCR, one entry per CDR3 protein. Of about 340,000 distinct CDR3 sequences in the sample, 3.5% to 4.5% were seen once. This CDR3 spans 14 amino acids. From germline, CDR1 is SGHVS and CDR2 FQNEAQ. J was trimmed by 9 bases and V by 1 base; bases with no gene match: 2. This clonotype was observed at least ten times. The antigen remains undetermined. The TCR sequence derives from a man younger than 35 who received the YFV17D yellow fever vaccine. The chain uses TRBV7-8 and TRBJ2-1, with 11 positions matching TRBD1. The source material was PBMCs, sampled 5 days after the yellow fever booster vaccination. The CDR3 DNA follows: TGTGCCAGCAGCTTAGTGGACAGGGGGCTTGAGCAGTTCTTC. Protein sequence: CASSLVDRGLEQFF. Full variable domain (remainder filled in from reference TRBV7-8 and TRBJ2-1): GAGVSQSPRYKVAKRGQDVALRCDPISGHVSLFWYQQALGQGPEFLTYFQNEAQLDKSGLPSDRFFAERPEGSVSTLKIQRTQQEDSAVYLCASSLVDRGLEQFFGPGTRLTVL.